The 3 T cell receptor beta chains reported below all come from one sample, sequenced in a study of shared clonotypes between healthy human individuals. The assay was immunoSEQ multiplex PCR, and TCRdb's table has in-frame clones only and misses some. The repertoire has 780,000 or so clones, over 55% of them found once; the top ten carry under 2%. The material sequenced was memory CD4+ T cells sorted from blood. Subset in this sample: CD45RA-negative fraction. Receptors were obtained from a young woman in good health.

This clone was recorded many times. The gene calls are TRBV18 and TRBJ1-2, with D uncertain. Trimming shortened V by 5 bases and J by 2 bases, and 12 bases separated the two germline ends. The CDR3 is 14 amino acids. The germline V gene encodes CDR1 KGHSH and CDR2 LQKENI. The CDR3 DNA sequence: TGTGCCAGCTCAACTGAAGTTGGAAACTATGGCTACACCTTC. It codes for CASSTEVGNYGYTF.

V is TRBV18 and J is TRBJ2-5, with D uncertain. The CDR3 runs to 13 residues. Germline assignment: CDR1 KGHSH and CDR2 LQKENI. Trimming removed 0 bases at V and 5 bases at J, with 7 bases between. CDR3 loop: CASSPPGYETQYF. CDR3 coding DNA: TGTGCCAGCTCACCACCGGGCTACGAGACCCAGTACTTC.

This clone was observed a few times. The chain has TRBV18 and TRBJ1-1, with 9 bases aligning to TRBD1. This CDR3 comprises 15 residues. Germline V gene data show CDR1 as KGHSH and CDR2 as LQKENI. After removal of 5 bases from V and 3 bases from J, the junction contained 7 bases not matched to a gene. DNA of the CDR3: TGTGCCAGCTCAGAACAGGGGGCATTTTACACTGAAGCTTTCTTT. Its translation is CASSEQGAFYTEAFF.